Detailed here is one TCR beta chain. V lost 7 bases and J 3 bases, leaving 19 bases between the germline ends. CDR3 length: 15 amino acids. The germline V gene has CDR1 MNHNS and CDR2 SASEGT. This sample is drawn from a study of CD8+ T cells in alopecia areata. Isolated RNA was reverse transcribed into cDNA used as the sequencing template. Libraries were prepared by immunoSEQ multiplex PCR; TCRdb keeps only in-frame clonotypes and omits some of them. The sample has 70,000 or so clones; around 30% are singletons. The treatment here: oral pan-JAK inhibitor, 5-10 mg twice daily. The sequencing used CD8+ T cells sorted from blood, collected at week 4, from a patient treated with tofacitinib. The chain joins TRBV6-1 to TRBJ2-7, with D possibly matching TRBD2 (5 bases). The origin of this receptor is a human donor with alopecia areata. DNA of the CDR3: TGTGCCAGCAAGATGACTGGGAGCGGTAACTACGAGCAGTACTTC. It yields the protein CASKMTGSGNYEQYF.